The next 9 T cell receptor beta chains were all read from a single sample in a study of patients and donors after allogeneic stem cell transplantation (dated by TCRdb to 2020 to 2022). Library preparation used RT-PCR. Sequenced using a NextSeq 550. In-frame beta chains were kept once TCRdb had trimmed the public reads at Q25 with fastp and called clones with MiXCR. A single entry per CDR3 protein holds the most common genes and DNA from its merged rows. For this sample the table gives about 230,000 distinct CDR3 sequences, of which approximately 14% were detected only once. The ten largest clones take up about 9.9% of the sample. Input material: blood, either unsorted or a sorted T cell fraction (not recorded which). Source of these receptors: a human donor who was either an allogeneic HSCT recipient or a stem cell or donor lymphocyte infusion donor (not recorded which). It is not recorded whose cells these are; they may come from a transplant donor.

This clonotype was detected many times. The gene calls are TRBV24-1 and TRBJ2-2; D uncertain. The CDR3 is 15 amino acids. V lost 1 base and J 1 base, leaving 6 bases between the germline ends. The germline gives CDR1 KGHDR, CDR2 SFDVKD. The CDR3: CATSDFARNTGELFF. The CDR3 DNA follows: TGTGCCACCAGTGATTTTGCGAGGAACACCGGGGAGCTGTTTTTT.

The chain joins TRBV20-1 to TRBJ1-2, with D possibly being TRBD1 (5 bases). The CDR3 has 13 amino acids. V was shortened by 1 base and J by 7 bases, with 13 bases between the two germline ends. Germline lookup yields CDR1 DFQATT and CDR2 SNEGSKA (reference sequence). The CDR3 bases are TGCAGTGCTAGAGTTTGGCAGGGTGGTGGCTACACCTTC. It is translated as CSARVWQGGGYTF.

In this sample, this clonotype turned up many times. The chain recombines TRBV5-5 with TRBJ2-5, with 7 bases aligning to TRBD1. Germline V gene data show CDR1 as SGHKS and CDR2 as YYEKEE (reference sequence). Germline trimming cut 3 bases from V and 4 bases from J; bases unmatched to any gene: 3. The CDR3 runs to 13 residues. The CDR3 here is CASSWTGGETQYF. The CDR3 region has the DNA TGTGCCAGCAGCTGGACAGGAGGAGAGACCCAGTACTTC. Together with reference TRBV5-5 and TRBJ2-5, the CDR3 gives the full variable domain: DAGVTQSPTHLIKTRGQQVTLRCSPISGHKSVSWYQQVLGQGPQFIFQYYEKEERGRGNFPDRFSARQFPNYSSELNVNALLLGDSALYLCASSWTGGETQYFGPGTRLLVL.

The chain carries TRBV4-1 and TRBJ1-1, with D perhaps TRBD1 (5 bases). In germline, CDR1 is MGHRA, CDR2 YSYEKL. The germline V and J ends were trimmed by 8 bases and 4 bases, with 17 bases remaining between them. The CDR3 has 14 residues. CDR3: CASEKRGGVTEAFF. For the CDR3, the DNA is TGCGCCAGCGAAAAGCGGGGAGGGGTCACTGAAGCTTTCTTT.

In this sample, this clonotype turned up a few times. CDR3: CATSRGEGRSNQPQHF. Written as DNA, the CDR3 is TGTGCCACCAGCAGAGGAGAGGGTAGGAGCAATCAGCCCCAGCATTTT. This chain connects TRBV15 to TRBJ1-5; D remains ambiguous. Per the germline V gene, CDR1 is LNHNV and CDR2 is YYDKDF (reference sequence). V lost 1 base and J lost 1, with 11 bases in between. This CDR3 is 16 amino acids long.

In its sample, this clonotype was seen a few times. The CDR3 coding sequence is TGCGCCAGCAGCCCCGGGGGGAACGGGTATGGCTACACCTTC. Protein sequence: CASSPGGNGYGYTF. The chain has TRBV5-1 and TRBJ1-2, with a tentative D call TRBD1 (5 bases). The V end was cut by 4 bases, the J end by 5 bases, with 15 bases between. This CDR3 has 14 residues. Per the germline V gene, CDR1 is SGHRS and CDR2 is YFSETQ.

This clonotype came up a few times. The chain couples TRBV9 to TRBJ1-2; 8 nucleotides match TRBD1. The CDR3 loop spans 13 amino acids. Looked up from germline, CDR1 is SGDLS and CDR2 is YYNGEE. Trimming cost V 3 bases and J 7 bases; bases outside gene matches: 5. CDR3 bases: TGTGCCAGCAGCGCGCGGACAGGGTTTGGCTACACCTTC. This sequence encodes CASSARTGFGYTF.

This clonotype turned up a few times. The chain has TRBV24-1 and TRBJ2-7; maybe TRBD2 (5 bases). V gave up 0 bases and J gave up 2 bases, with 19 bases separating them. Per the germline V gene, CDR1 is KGHDR and CDR2 is SFDVKD. This CDR3 has 18 residues. DNA for the CDR3: TGTGCCACCAGTGATTTGCCCGCAGGCGTACGGGATACCTACGAGCAGTACTTC. Its protein product is CATSDLPAGVRDTYEQYF.

With respect to this clonotype: Sequence at one end of the junction differs from germline and may be a read error. The rearrangement links TRBV7-7 to TRBJ2-3, with TRBD2 matching over 7 bases. Germline values: CDR1 SSHAT, CDR2 FNYEAQ (reference sequence). CDR3 length equals 14 residues. CDR3 sequence (DNA): TGTGCTAGCAGCTTAGCGGGTTGGGGAGATACGCAGTATTTT. This translates into CASSLAGWGDTQYF. The variable domain in full, completed from reference TRBV7-7 and TRBJ2-3, reads GAGVSQSPRYKVTKRGQDVTLRCDPISSHATLYWYQQALGQGPEFLTYFNYEAQPDKSGLPSDRFSAERPEGSISTLTIQRTEQRDSAMYRCASSLAGWGDTQYFGPGTRLTVL.